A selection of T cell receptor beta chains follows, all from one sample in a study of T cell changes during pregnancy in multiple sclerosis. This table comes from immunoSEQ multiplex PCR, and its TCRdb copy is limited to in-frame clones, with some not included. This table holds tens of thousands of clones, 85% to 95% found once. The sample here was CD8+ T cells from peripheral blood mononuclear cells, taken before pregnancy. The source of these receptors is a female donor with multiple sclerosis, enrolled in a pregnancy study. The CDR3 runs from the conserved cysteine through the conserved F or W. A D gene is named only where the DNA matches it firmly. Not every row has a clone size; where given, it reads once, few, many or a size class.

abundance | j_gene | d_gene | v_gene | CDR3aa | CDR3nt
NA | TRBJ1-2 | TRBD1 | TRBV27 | CASSTGGDRVYGYTF | TGTGCCAGCAGTACCGGGGGGGACAGGGTGTATGGCTACACCTTC
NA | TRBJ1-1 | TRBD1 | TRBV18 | CASSPRGGGHRNTEAFF | TGTGCCAGCTCACCACGAGGGGGCGGACATAGGAACACTGAAGCTTTCTTT
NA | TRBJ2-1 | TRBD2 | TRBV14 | CASSQRDYSYNEQFF | TGTGCCAGCAGCCAACGGGACTATTCCTACAATGAGCAGTTCTTC
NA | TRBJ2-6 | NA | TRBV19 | CASSDGAGANVLTF | TGTGCCAGTAGCGACGGGGCTGGGGCCAACGTCCTGACTTTC
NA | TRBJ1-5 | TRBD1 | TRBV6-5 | CASSRTGFNQPQHF | TGTGCCAGCAGCCGGACAGGTTTTAATCAGCCCCAGCATTTT
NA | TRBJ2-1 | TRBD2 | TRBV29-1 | CSVVPSGRAYEQFF | TGCAGCGTTGTGCCCAGCGGGAGGGCCTATGAGCAGTTCTTC
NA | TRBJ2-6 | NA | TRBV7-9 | CASSLESVVSSGANVLTF | TGTGCCAGCAGCTTAGAGAGTGTGGTTAGCTCTGGGGCCAACGTCCTGACTTTC
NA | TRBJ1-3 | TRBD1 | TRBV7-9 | CASSKRPGQGNTIYF | TGTGCCAGCAGTAAAAGACCGGGACAGGGAAACACCATATATTTT
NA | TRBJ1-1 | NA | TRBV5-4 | CASSFYRVNTEAFF | TGTGCCAGCAGCTTCTACAGGGTGAACACTGAAGCTTTCTTT
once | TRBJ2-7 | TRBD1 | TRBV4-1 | CASSQLTGAYEQYF | TGCGCCAGCAGCCAATTAACAGGGGCCTACGAGCAGTACTTC
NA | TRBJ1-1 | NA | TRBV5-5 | CASSLRAEAFF | TGTGCCAGCAGCTTGCGGGCTGAAGCTTTCTTT
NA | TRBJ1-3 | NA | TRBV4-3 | CASSQGDRGGVTGNTIYF | TGCGCCAGCAGCCAAGGGGACCGAGGGGGGGTAACTGGAAACACCATATATTTT
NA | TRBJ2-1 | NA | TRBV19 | CASSQGSPTYNEQFF | TGTGCCAGTAGTCAGGGTAGCCCAACCTACAATGAGCAGTTCTTC
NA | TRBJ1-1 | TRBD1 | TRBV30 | CAWSPTNRGPEAFF | TGTGCCTGGAGTCCGACCAACAGGGGCCCTGAAGCTTTCTTT
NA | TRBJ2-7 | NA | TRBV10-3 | CAINPTPGLGGVQYF | TGTGCCATCAATCCGACCCCCGGACTTGGGGGCGTGCAGTACTTC
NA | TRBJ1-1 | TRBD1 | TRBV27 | CASRPRQGSNTEAFF | TGTGCCAGCAGGCCTAGACAGGGATCGAACACTGAAGCTTTCTTT
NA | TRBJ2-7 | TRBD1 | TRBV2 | CASVGQGFSYEQYF | TGTGCCAGCGTAGGACAGGGGTTTTCATACGAGCAGTACTTC
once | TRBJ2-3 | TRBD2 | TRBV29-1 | CSVVGGRTTDTQYF | TGCAGCGTTGTGGGCGGGAGAACCACAGATACGCAGTATTTT
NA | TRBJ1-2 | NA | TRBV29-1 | CSAPGGNPYGYTF | TGCAGCGCCCCGGGCGGGAACCCGTATGGCTACACCTTC
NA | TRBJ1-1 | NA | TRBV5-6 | CASSLVGGATTEAFF | TGTGCCAGCAGCTTGGTTGGGGGCGCGACCACTGAAGCTTTCTTT
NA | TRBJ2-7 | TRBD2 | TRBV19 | CASSIGNGGFYEQYF | TGTGCCAGTAGTATAGGAAACGGGGGGTTCTACGAGCAGTACTTC
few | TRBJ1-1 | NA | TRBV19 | CASSLATATEAFF | TGTGCCAGTAGCCTAGCGACAGCCACTGAAGCTTTCTTT
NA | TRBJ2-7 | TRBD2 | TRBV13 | CASSLVRGSAYEQYF | TGTGCCAGCAGCTTAGTTCGCGGGAGTGCGTACGAGCAGTACTTC
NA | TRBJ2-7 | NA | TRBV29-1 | CSVASRDNEQYF | TGCAGCGTTGCCTCCAGGGACAACGAGCAGTACTTC
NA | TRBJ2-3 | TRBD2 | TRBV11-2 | CASSPRAGGTDTQYF | TGTGCCAGCAGCCCACGGGCGGGAGGCACAGATACGCAGTATTTT
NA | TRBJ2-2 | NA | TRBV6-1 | CASSETEADTGELFF | TGTGCCAGCAGTGAGACAGAGGCGGACACCGGGGAGCTGTTTTTT
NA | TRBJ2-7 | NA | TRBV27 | CASSLGPSLYEQYF | TGTGCCAGCAGTCTAGGTCCCTCTCTCTACGAGCAGTACTTC
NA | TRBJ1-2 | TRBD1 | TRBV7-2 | CASSLTGYGYTF | TGTGCCAGCAGTTTGACAGGGTATGGCTACACCTTC
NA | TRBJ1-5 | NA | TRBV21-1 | CASSKARGRVGVRQPQHF | TGTGCCAGCAGCAAAGCGAGAGGGAGGGTTGGGGTGAGACAGCCCCAGCATTTT
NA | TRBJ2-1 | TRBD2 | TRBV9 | CASSGRTSGRAHEQFF | TGTGCCAGCAGCGGCCGGACTAGCGGGAGGGCACATGAGCAGTTCTTC
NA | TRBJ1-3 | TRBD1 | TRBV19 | CASGDSHSGNTIYF | TGTGCCAGCGGGGACAGCCACTCTGGAAACACCATATATTTT
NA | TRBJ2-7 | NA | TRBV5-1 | CASSLGGRTYEQYF | TGCGCCAGCAGCTTGGGGGGGCGTACCTACGAGCAGTACTTC
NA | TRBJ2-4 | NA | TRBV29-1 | CSVTWAGMDIQYF | TGCAGCGTTACTTGGGCGGGTATGGACATTCAGTACTTC
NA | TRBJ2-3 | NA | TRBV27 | CASSFGRPGYTDTQYF | TGTGCCAGCAGTTTCGGGAGACCAGGATACACAGATACGCAGTATTTT
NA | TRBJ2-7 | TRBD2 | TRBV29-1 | CSVEVGGTTYEQYF | TGCAGCGTTGAAGTGGGTGGGACTACCTACGAGCAGTACTTC
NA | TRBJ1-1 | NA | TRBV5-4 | CASSSPTRNTEAFF | TGTGCCAGCAGCTCTCCGACACGGAACACTGAAGCTTTCTTT
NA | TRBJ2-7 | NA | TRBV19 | CASSPSQGHEQYF | TGTGCCAGTAGTCCCTCCCAGGGCCACGAGCAGTACTTC
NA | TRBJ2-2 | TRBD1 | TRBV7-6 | CASSLRPGQGADGELFF | TGTGCCAGCAGCCTTCGCCCGGGACAGGGGGCCGACGGGGAGCTGTTTTTT
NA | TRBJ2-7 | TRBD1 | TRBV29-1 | CSVEDPDRRQGYEQYF | TGCAGCGTTGAAGATCCCGATAGGAGACAGGGCTACGAGCAGTACTTC
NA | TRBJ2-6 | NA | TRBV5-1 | CASSRYGGPLSGANVLTF | TGCGCCAGCAGTAGATATGGCGGGCCCCTCTCTGGGGCCAACGTCCTGACTTTC
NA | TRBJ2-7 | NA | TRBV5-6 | CASSSFPSGDYEQYF | TGTGCCAGCAGTTCCTTTCCCTCAGGGGATTACGAGCAGTACTTC